This T cell receptor (beta chain) was captured by sequencing in a study of a mutant IDH1 vaccine in newly diagnosed glioma. Across the study: Vaccinations were initiated 4-6 weeks following radiotherapy alone, or were given together with temozolomide cycles. Patients under treatment included about 60% males and about 40% females and had a mean age of approximately 40 years.

Deletions cut 0 bases from V and 1 base from J, with 6 bases between. Germline loops: CDR1 KGHSH, CDR2 LQKENI. The CDR3 spans 14 residues. Clones were sequenced by immunoSEQ multiplex PCR, and TCRdb holds only the in-frame ones, with some missing. Among approximately 25,000 clones listed, approximately 80% were seen once. The time point is: week 5, during vaccination. Each dose of the vaccine consisted of 300 ug of mutant IDH1 20-mer peptide, with topical imiquimod. As concerns this clone: Its antigen remains unidentified.

This chain links TRBV18 with TRBJ2-5, with D unresolved. The sample consisted of PBMCs, taken from a glioma patient whose treatment included an IDH1 peptide vaccine. This clonotype was sampled from a man aged 35 to 55 with glioma. In DNA form, the CDR3 reads TGTGCCAGCTCACCACCCGACCTCCAAGAGACCCAGTACTTC. As protein: CASSPPDLQETQYF. The variable domain in full, completed from reference TRBV18 and TRBJ2-5, reads NAGVMQNPRHLVRRRGQEARLRCSPMKGHSHVYWYRQLPEEGLKFMVYLQKENIIDESGMPKERFSAEFPKEGPSILRIQQVVRGDSAAYFCASSPPDLQETQYFGPGTRLLVL.